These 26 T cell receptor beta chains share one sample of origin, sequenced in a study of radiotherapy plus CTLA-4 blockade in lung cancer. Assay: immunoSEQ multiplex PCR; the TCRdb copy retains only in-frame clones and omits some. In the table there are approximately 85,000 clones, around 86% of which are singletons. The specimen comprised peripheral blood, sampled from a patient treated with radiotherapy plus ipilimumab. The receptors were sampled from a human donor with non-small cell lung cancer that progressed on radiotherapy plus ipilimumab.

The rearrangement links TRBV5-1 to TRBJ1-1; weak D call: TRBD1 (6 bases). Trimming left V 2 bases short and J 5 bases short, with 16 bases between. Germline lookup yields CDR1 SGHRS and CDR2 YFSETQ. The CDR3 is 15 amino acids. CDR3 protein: CASSFLQGPRTEAFF. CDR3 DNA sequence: TGCGCCAGCAGCTTCCTCCAGGGGCCGAGGACTGAAGCTTTCTTT.

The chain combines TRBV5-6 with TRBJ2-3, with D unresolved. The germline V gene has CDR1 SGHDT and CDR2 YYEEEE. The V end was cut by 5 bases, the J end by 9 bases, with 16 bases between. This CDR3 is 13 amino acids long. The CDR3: CASSLGVPETQYF. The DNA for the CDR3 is TGTGCCAGCAGTCTTGGAGTGCCGGAGACGCAGTATTTT.

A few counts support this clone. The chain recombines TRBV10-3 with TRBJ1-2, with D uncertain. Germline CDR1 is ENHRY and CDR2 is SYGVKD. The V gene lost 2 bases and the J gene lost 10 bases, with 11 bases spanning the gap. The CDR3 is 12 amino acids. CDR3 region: CAISEVNSFYTF. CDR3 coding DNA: TGTGCCATCAGTGAGGTAAACAGCTTCTACACCTTC.

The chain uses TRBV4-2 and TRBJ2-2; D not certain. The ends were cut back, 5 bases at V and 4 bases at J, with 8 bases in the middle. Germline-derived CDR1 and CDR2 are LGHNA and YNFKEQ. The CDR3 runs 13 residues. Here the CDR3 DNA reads TGTGCCAGCAGCTCCATATCCACCGGGGAGCTGTTTTTT. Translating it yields CASSSISTGELFF.

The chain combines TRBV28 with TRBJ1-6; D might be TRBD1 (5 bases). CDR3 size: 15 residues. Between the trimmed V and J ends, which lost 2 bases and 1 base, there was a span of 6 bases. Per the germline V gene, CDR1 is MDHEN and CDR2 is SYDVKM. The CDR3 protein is CASSLRGSYNSPLHF. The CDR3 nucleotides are TGTGCCAGCAGTTTAAGGGGTTCCTATAATTCACCCCTCCACTTT.

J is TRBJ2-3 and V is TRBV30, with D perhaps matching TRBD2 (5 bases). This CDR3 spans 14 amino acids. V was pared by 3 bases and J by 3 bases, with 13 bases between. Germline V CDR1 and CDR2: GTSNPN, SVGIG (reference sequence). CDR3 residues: CAWRPLGSTDTQYF. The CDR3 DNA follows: TGTGCCTGGAGGCCCCTGGGGAGTACAGATACGCAGTATTTT.

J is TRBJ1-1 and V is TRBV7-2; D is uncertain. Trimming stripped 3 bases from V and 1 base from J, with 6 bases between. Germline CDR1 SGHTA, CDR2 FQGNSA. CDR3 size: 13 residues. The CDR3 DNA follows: TGTGCCAGCAGCTTTGGAGGGAACACTGAAGCTTTCTTT. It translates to CASSFGGNTEAFF.

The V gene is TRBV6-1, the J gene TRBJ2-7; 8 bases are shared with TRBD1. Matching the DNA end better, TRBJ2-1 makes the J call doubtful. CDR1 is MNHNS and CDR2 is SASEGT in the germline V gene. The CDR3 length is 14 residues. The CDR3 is CAIRQGFPYNEQFF. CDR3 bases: TGTGCCATTAGACAGGGGTTCCCCTACAATGAGCAGTTCTTC.

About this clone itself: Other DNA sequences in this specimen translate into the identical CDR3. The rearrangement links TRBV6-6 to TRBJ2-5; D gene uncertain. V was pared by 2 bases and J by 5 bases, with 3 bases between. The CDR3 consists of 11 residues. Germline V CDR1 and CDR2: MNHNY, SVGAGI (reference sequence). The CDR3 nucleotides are TGTGCCAGCAGTTACGGGGAGACCCAGTACTTC. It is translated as CASSYGETQYF.

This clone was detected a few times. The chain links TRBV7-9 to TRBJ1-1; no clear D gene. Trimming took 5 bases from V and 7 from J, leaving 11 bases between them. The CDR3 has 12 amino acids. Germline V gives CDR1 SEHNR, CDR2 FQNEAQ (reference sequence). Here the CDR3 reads CASSTPDREAFF. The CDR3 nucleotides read TGTGCCAGCAGCACACCCGATCGTGAAGCTTTCTTT. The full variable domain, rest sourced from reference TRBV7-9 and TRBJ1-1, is DTGVSQNPRHKITKRGQNVTFRCDPISEHNRLYWYRQTLGQGPEFLTYFQNEAQLEKSRLLSDRFSAERPKGSFSTLEIQRTEQGDSAMYLCASSTPDREAFFGQGTRLTVV.

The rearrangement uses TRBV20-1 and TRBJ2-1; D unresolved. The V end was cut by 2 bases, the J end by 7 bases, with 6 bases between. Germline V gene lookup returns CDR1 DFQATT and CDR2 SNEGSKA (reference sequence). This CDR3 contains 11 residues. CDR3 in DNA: TGCAGTGCTAGATCCGTGAATGAGCAGTTCTTC. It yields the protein CSARSVNEQFF.

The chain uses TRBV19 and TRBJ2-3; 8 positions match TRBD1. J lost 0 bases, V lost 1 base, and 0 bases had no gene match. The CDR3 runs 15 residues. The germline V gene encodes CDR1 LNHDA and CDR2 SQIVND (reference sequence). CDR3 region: CASSIGQGSTDTQYF. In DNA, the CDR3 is TGTGCCAGTAGTATAGGACAGGGGAGCACAGATACGCAGTATTTT.

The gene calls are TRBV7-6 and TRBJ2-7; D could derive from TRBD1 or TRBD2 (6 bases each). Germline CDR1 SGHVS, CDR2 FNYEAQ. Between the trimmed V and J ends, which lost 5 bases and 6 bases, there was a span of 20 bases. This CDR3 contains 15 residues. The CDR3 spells CASSRNRDLLSEQYF. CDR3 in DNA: TGTGCCAGCAGCCGTAACAGGGACTTGCTTAGCGAGCAGTACTTC.

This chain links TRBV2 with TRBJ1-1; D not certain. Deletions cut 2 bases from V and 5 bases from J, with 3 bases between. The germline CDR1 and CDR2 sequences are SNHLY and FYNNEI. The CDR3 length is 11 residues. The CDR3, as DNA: TGTGCCAGCAGTGAATATACTGAAGCTTTCTTT. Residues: CASSEYTEAFF.

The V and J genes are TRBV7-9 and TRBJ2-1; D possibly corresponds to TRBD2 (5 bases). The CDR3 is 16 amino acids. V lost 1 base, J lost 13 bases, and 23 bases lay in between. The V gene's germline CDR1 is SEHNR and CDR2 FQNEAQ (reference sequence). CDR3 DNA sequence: TGTGCCAGCAGCTTAGTCAGCAGCGGCGCACCAAGGACCCAGTTCTTC. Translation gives CASSLVSSGAPRTQFF.

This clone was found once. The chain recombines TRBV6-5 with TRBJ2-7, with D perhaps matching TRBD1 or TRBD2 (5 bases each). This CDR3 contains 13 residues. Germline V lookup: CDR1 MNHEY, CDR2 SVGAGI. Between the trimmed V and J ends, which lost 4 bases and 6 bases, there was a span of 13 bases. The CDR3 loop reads CASSWGEGGEQYF. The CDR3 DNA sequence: TGTGCCAGCAGTTGGGGCGAGGGTGGCGAGCAGTACTTC.

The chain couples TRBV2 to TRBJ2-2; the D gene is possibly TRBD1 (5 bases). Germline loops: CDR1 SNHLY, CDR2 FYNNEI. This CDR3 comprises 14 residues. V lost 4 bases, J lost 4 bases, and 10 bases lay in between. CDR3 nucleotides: TGTGCCAGCAGTGGGAACAGGTTCACCGGGGAGCTGTTTTTT. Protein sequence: CASSGNRFTGELFF.

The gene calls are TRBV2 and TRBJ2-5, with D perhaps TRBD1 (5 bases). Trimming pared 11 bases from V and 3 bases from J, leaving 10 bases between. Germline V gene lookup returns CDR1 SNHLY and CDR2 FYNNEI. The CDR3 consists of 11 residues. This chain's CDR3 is CASAREETQYF. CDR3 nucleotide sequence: TGTGCCTCAGCCAGGGAAGAGACCCAGTACTTC. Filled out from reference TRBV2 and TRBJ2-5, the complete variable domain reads EPEVTQTPSHQVTQMGQEVILRCVPISNHLYFYWYRQILGQKVEFLVSFYNNEISEKSEIFDDQFSVERPDGSNFTLKIRSTKLEDSAMYFCASAREETQYFGPGTRLLVL.

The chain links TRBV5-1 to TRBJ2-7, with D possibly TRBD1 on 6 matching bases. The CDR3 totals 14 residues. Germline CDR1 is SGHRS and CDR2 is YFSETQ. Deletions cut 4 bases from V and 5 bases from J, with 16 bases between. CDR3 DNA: TGCGCCAGCAGCCGGGACAATTCCCCGCACGAGCAGTACTTC. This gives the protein CASSRDNSPHEQYF. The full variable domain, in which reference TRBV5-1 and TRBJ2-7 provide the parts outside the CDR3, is KAGVTQTPRYLIKTRGQQVTLSCSPISGHRSVSWYQQTPGQGLQFLFEYFSETQRNKGNFPGRFSGRQFSNSRSEMNVSTLELGDSALYLCASSRDNSPHEQYFGPGTRLTVT.

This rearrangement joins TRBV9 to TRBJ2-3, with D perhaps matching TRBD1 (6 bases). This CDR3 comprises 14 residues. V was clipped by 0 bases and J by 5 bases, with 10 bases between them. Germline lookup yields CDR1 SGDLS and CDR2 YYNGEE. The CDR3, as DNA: TGTGCCAGCAGCGTAGGGCTGGACAGAGATACGCAGTATTTT. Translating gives CASSVGLDRDTQYF. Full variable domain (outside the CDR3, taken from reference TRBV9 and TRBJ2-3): DSGVTQTPKHLITATGQRVTLRCSPRSGDLSVYWYQQSLDQGLQFLIQYYNGEERAKGNILERFSAQQFPDLHSELNLSSLELGDSALYFCASSVGLDRDTQYFGPGTRLTVL.

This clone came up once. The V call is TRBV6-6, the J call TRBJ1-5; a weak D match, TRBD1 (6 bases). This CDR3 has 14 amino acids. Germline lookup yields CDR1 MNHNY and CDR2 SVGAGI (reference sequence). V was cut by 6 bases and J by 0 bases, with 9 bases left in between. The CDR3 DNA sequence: TGTGCCAGCAGCCCGGACAGTAGCAATCAGCCCCAGCATTTT. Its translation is CASSPDSSNQPQHF.

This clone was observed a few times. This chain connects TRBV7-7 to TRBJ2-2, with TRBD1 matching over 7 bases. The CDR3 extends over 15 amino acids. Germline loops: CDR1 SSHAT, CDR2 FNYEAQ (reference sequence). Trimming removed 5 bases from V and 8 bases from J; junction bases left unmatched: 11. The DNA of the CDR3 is TGTGCCAGCAGCCCACAGGGGCCCCTAGTGGGGGAGCTGTTTTTT. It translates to CASSPQGPLVGELFF.

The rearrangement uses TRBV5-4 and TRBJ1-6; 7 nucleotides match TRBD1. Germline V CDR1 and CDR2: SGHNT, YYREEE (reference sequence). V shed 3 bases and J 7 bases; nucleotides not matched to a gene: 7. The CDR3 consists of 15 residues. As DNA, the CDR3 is TGTGCCAGCAGCTCCCGGGACAGATGGAATTCACCCCTCCACTTT. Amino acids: CASSSRDRWNSPLHF. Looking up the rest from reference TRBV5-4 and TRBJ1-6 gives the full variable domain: ETGVTQSPTHLIKTRGQQVTLRCSSQSGHNTVSWYQQALGQGPQFIFQYYREEENGRGNFPPRFSGLQFPNYSSELNVNALELDDSALYLCASSSRDRWNSPLHFGNGTRLTVT.

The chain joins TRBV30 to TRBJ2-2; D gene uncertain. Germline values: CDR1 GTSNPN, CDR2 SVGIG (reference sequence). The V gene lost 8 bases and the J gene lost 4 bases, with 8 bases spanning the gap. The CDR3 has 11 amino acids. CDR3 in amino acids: CAGGFTGELFF. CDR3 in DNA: TGTGCCGGTGGATTCACCGGGGAGCTGTTTTTT.

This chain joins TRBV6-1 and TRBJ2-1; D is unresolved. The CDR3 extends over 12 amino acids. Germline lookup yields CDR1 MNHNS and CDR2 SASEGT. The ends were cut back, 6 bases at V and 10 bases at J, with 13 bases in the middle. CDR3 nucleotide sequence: TGTGCCAGCAGCCCCGTCCGTTGGGAGCAGTTCTTC. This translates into CASSPVRWEQFF.

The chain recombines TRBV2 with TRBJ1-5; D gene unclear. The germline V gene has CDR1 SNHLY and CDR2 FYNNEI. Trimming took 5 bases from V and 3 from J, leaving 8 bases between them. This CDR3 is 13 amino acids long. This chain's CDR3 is CASSSQDNQPQHF. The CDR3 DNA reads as TGTGCCAGCAGTAGCCAGGACAATCAGCCCCAGCATTTT.